These 30 T cell receptor beta chains originate from one sample sequenced in a study of radiotherapy plus CTLA-4 blockade in lung cancer. The data were produced by immunoSEQ multiplex PCR, yet TCRdb's version contains in-frame clones alone and is incomplete. This sample has approximately 28,000 clones; approximately 79% occur once, and the top ten carry about 7.3%. The sample here was peripheral blood, taken from a patient treated with radiotherapy plus ipilimumab. Source of these receptors: a human donor with non-small cell lung cancer who had stable disease on radiotherapy plus ipilimumab.

The V call is TRBV5-1, the J call TRBJ1-1; possible D gene TRBD1, 6 bases. The ends were cut back, 6 bases at V and 1 base at J, with 13 bases in the middle. The germline V gene encodes CDR1 SGHRS and CDR2 YFSETQ. CDR3 length: 14 residues. The CDR3 sequence: CASTYSTGNTEAFF. Written as DNA, the CDR3 is TGCGCCAGCACCTATTCGACAGGGAACACTGAAGCTTTCTTT.

The chain carries TRBV6-5 and TRBJ1-3, with D perhaps matching TRBD1 (5 bases). In germline, CDR1 is MNHEY, CDR2 SVGAGI. Trimming took off 5 bases at V and 9 bases at J, with 17 bases between the two ends. The CDR3 sequence is 14 residues long. The CDR3 protein is CASSPLAGSSTIYF. CDR3 coding DNA: TGTGCCAGCAGTCCTCTGGCAGGGTCGTCCACCATATATTTT.

The genes are TRBV9 and TRBJ1-6; D perhaps matches TRBD1 (5 bases). The CDR3 has 16 amino acids. From germline, CDR1 is SGDLS and CDR2 YYNGEE. V gave up 0 bases and J gave up 7 bases, with 14 bases separating them. The CDR3 coding sequence is TGTGCCAGCAGCGTAGACCCACGGGGCGGGAATTCACCCCTCCACTTT. It codes for CASSVDPRGGNSPLHF.

This clone showed up just a few times. The CDR3 region is CASSEGQGVQPQHF. CDR3 DNA sequence: TGTGCCAGTAGCGAGGGACAGGGGGTTCAGCCCCAGCATTTT. This chain connects TRBV19 to TRBJ1-5; TRBD1 agrees at 11 bases. Per germline, CDR1 LNHDA and CDR2 SQIVND (reference sequence). Trimming removed 6 bases from V and 6 bases from J; junction bases left unmatched: 4. This CDR3 spans 14 amino acids. The whole variable domain, filled in from reference TRBV19 and TRBJ1-5, reads DGGITQSPKYLFRKEGQNVTLSCEQNLNHDAMYWYRQDPGQGLRLIYYSQIVNDFQKGDIAEGYSVSREKKESFPLTVTSAQKNPTAFYLCASSEGQGVQPQHFGDGTRLSIL.

V is TRBV15 and J is TRBJ1-4; 8 bases align to TRBD1. Losses at the gene ends were 5 bases for V and 4 bases for J; bases not matched to a gene: 6. This CDR3 contains 15 residues. From germline, CDR1 is LNHNV and CDR2 YYDKDF (reference sequence). The CDR3 is CATSLRTGNNEKLFF. In DNA form, the CDR3 reads TGTGCCACCAGCCTCCGGACAGGGAATAATGAAAAACTGTTTTTT.

The chain joins TRBV9 to TRBJ1-5, with 7 bases fitting TRBD1. Trimming removed 4 bases from V and 9 bases from J; junction bases left unmatched: 13. This CDR3 is 15 amino acids long. Germline values: CDR1 SGDLS, CDR2 YYNGEE. The CDR3 here is CASSPEGDSKVPQHF. The DNA for the CDR3 is TGTGCCAGCAGCCCGGAAGGGGACAGCAAGGTGCCCCAGCATTTT.

A single count supports this clone. The rearrangement links TRBV6-5 to TRBJ1-5; 7 bases fit TRBD1. Germline CDR1 MNHEY, CDR2 SVGAGI. The V and J ends lost 4 bases and 4 bases, in that order; junction bases with no gene match: 4. The CDR3 consists of 14 residues. CDR3 nucleotide sequence: TGTGCCAGCAGTTTAGGGGGCGGGAATCAGCCCCAGCATTTT. It translates to CASSLGGGNQPQHF.

The V call is TRBV7-9, the J call TRBJ2-6; possible D gene TRBD2, 6 bases. This CDR3 is built from 18 residues. V was shortened by 8 bases and J by 0 bases, with 20 bases between the two germline ends. Looked up from germline, CDR1 is SEHNR and CDR2 is FQNEAQ (reference sequence). CDR3 nucleotides: TGTGCCAGCCCGCCTCCGGGACGGACTAACTCTGGGGCCAACGTCCTGACTTTC. Protein product: CASPPPGRTNSGANVLTF.

The rearrangement joins TRBV27 to TRBJ2-2, with D maybe TRBD2 (6 bases). V was trimmed by 6 bases and J by 1 base, leaving 18 bases between them. The germline V gene encodes CDR1 MNHEY and CDR2 SMNVEV (reference sequence). CDR3 size: 17 residues. The CDR3 protein is CASSHWRGAGNTGELFF. CDR3 in DNA: TGTGCCAGCAGCCACTGGCGGGGAGCGGGGAACACCGGGGAGCTGTTTTTT.

The chain joins TRBV4-1 to TRBJ2-3, with 8 bases lining up with TRBD2. The CDR3 totals 17 residues. In germline, CDR1 is MGHRA, CDR2 YSYEKL. V trimming: 4 bases; J trimming: 1 base; junction bases outside the gene matches: 10. CDR3 in amino acids: CASSLSGRGAGTDTQYF. The CDR3 nucleotides are TGCGCCAGCAGCCTAAGTGGGCGGGGGGCCGGCACAGATACGCAGTATTTT.

The chain links TRBV21-1 to TRBJ2-2; the table gives TRBD1 as D, unverified against the DNA. TRBV21-1 constitutes a pseudogene. This CDR3 region has 14 residues. CDR3 bases: TGTGCCAGCAGCAAAGGGACAAACACCGGGGAGCTGTTTTTT. It is translated as CASSKGTNTGELFF.

This clone showed up just a few times. The J gene is TRBJ1-2, the V gene TRBV7-6, with no clear D. From germline, CDR1 is SGHVS and CDR2 FNYEAQ. The CDR3 sequence is 14 residues long. Trimming removed 6 bases from V and 7 bases from J, with 18 bases in between. The CDR3 is CASSPTRQASGYTF. The CDR3 bases are TGTGCCAGCAGTCCAACTCGGCAGGCTAGTGGCTACACCTTC.

This clone was observed a handful of times. V is TRBV7-3 and J is TRBJ1-1; no definite D call. The germline V gene encodes CDR1 SGHTA and CDR2 FQGTGA. The CDR3 spans 15 residues. V was clipped by 5 bases and J by 1 base, with 14 bases between them. The CDR3 loop reads CASSKGGQQNTEAFF. CDR3 nucleotides: TGTGCCAGCAGCAAGGGAGGTCAACAGAACACTGAAGCTTTCTTT.

The chain has TRBV28 and TRBJ1-1, with 7 positions matching TRBD1. The trim removed 6 bases at V and 6 bases at J, leaving 7 bases unmatched. This CDR3 contains 13 residues. Germline CDR1 and CDR2: MDHEN and SYDVKM. This CDR3 reads CASRLNRGAEAFF. The CDR3 bases are TGTGCCAGCAGGCTTAACAGGGGCGCTGAAGCTTTCTTT.

The J gene is TRBJ1-2, the V gene TRBV6-5, with 8 bases identical to TRBD1. The CDR3 is 14 residues long. With 10 bases clipped from V and 6 bases from J, the junction kept 13 bases outside the gene matches. Germline values: CDR1 MNHEY, CDR2 SVGAGI. The CDR3 nucleotides are TGTGCCATCAGGGCCCCCGGGACAGGACATGGCTACACCTTC. Translated, it gives CAIRAPGTGHGYTF.

V and J are TRBV5-1 and TRBJ1-1; D gene uncertain. The CDR3 runs 14 residues. Deletions cut 0 bases from V and 1 base from J, with 7 bases between. Germline V gene data show CDR1 as SGHRS and CDR2 as YFSETQ. CDR3 nucleotide sequence: TGCGCCAGCAGCTTGGGGCAGCAGAACACTGAAGCTTTCTTT. It is translated as CASSLGQQNTEAFF. Looking up the rest from reference TRBV5-1 and TRBJ1-1 gives the full variable domain: KAGVTQTPRYLIKTRGQQVTLSCSPISGHRSVSWYQQTPGQGLQFLFEYFSETQRNKGNFPGRFSGRQFSNSRSEMNVSTLELGDSALYLCASSLGQQNTEAFFGQGTRLTVV.

This clone was detected only a few times. This rearrangement joins TRBV19 to TRBJ1-1; D gene ambiguous. The V gene's germline CDR1 is LNHDA and CDR2 SQIVND (reference sequence). V was cut by 10 bases and J by 0 bases, with 18 bases left in between. This CDR3 region has 15 residues. The CDR3 reads CATDHPGRMNTEAFF. CDR3 DNA: TGTGCCACTGATCATCCTGGCAGAATGAACACTGAAGCTTTCTTT.

This clone was detected a few times. V usage is TRBV6-5 and J usage is TRBJ1-6; D is ambiguous. Per germline, CDR1 MNHEY and CDR2 SVGAGI. The CDR3 consists of 15 residues. Deletions cut 0 bases from V and 4 bases from J, with 7 bases between. The CDR3 coding sequence is TGTGCCAGCAGTTACTCGGGATCTTATAATTCACCCCTCCACTTT. This sequence encodes CASSYSGSYNSPLHF.

As regards this clone: The germline gene is not matched at one end of the junction; a read error may be the cause. J is TRBJ2-1 and V is TRBV5-1; 7 bases are shared with TRBD1. Germline V gene lookup returns CDR1 SGHRS and CDR2 YFSETQ. The CDR3 spans 13 residues. The CDR3 sequence is CASSLVGDSYTIF. Written as DNA, the CDR3 is TGCGCCAGCAGCTTGGTCGGGGACAGTTATACGATCTTC. Based on the CDR3 plus reference TRBV5-1 and TRBJ2-1, the full variable domain is KAGVTQTPRYLIKTRGQQVTLSCSPISGHRSVSWYQQTPGQGLQFLFEYFSETQRNKGNFPGRFSGRQFSNSRSEMNVSTLELGDSALYLCASSLVGDSYTIFGPGTRLTVL.

The CDR3, as DNA: TGTGCCAGCAGTTACTCTTCGGGGGTTAGACAGCCCCAGCATTTT. Amino acid sequence: CASSYSSGVRQPQHF. This chain uses TRBV6-5 with TRBJ1-5; perhaps TRBD1 as D (5 bases). Trimming took 0 bases from V and 7 from J, leaving 13 bases between them. Germline CDR1 and CDR2: MNHEY and SVGAGI. CDR3 length: 15 amino acids.

The V call is TRBV19, the J call TRBJ1-1; possibly TRBD1 for D (5 bases). Germline lookup yields CDR1 LNHDA and CDR2 SQIVND (reference sequence). The V and J ends lost 5 bases and 6 bases respectively, with 13 bases between them. The CDR3 loop spans 13 amino acids. This chain's CDR3 is CASSAGISAEAFF. For the CDR3, the DNA is TGTGCCAGTAGTGCAGGGATATCCGCTGAAGCTTTCTTT.

The rearrangement uses TRBV4-1 and TRBJ1-2; tentatively, D is TRBD1 (5 bases). V was trimmed by 0 bases and J by 4 bases, leaving 12 bases between them. Germline CDR1 is MGHRA and CDR2 is YSYEKL. The CDR3 length is 15 residues. For the CDR3, the DNA is TGCGCCAGCAGCCAAGAAGGGACGCGGAGCTATGGCTACACCTTC. It yields the protein CASSQEGTRSYGYTF.

The rearrangement uses TRBV5-1 and TRBJ1-1, with 7 positions matching TRBD1. The CDR3 runs 16 residues. V lost 3 bases to trimming and J lost 0 bases; unmatched junction nucleotides: 8. The V gene's germline CDR1 is SGHRS and CDR2 YFSETQ. The CDR3 sequence: CASSWNPGQLNTEAFF. The CDR3 DNA follows: TGCGCCAGCAGCTGGAACCCGGGACAGCTGAACACTGAAGCTTTCTTT.

This clone has a handful of counts. V gene TRBV19 combines with J gene TRBJ2-2; D possibly corresponds to TRBD1 (6 bases). The CDR3 contains 16 residues. V dropped 5 bases and J dropped 4 bases, with 17 bases sitting between them. Germline V gene data show CDR1 as LNHDA and CDR2 as SQIVND (reference sequence). CDR3 DNA: TGTGCCAGTAGTTGGTTGACAGGACGTGGCACCGGGGAGCTGTTTTTT. Its protein is CASSWLTGRGTGELFF.

V is TRBV5-1 and J is TRBJ1-1, with D possibly being TRBD1 (6 bases). Deletions cut 0 bases from V and 1 base from J, with 10 bases between. CDR3 size: 15 residues. Germline V gives CDR1 SGHRS, CDR2 YFSETQ. The CDR3: CASSLDWGANTEAFF. Here the CDR3 DNA reads TGCGCCAGCAGCTTGGATTGGGGGGCGAACACTGAAGCTTTCTTT.

This chain uses TRBV5-1 with TRBJ2-4; 7 bases agree with TRBD1. This CDR3 has 22 amino acids. With V trimmed by 1 base and J by 0 bases, 22 bases remained unmatched. The germline V gene encodes CDR1 SGHRS and CDR2 YFSETQ. The CDR3 region is CASSLRLQTSGQANLAKNIQYF. Here the CDR3 DNA reads TGCGCCAGCAGCTTGAGACTCCAAACCTCCGGACAGGCCAATTTAGCCAAAAACATTCAGTACTTC.

This chain links TRBV30 with TRBJ1-1; D gene uncertain. CDR3 length: 13 amino acids. The V end lost 0 bases, the J end lost 0 bases, and 5 bases lay between the germline ends. Germline V gives CDR1 GTSNPN, CDR2 SVGIG (reference sequence). The CDR3 region has the DNA TGTGCCTGGAGTGTACGGGTGAACACTGAAGCTTTCTTT. As protein: CAWSVRVNTEAFF.

The chain uses TRBV25-1 and TRBJ2-2; D unclear. Per the germline V gene, CDR1 is MGHDK and CDR2 is SYGVNS. CDR3 size: 15 residues. The V end lost 3 bases, the J end lost 6 bases, and 14 bases lay between the germline ends. The CDR3 DNA reads TGTGCCAGCAGTGACCAGGAGCAGGACGCCGGGGAGCTGTTTTTT. Its translation: CASSDQEQDAGELFF.

The chain recombines TRBV5-1 with TRBJ1-1; perhaps TRBD1 as D (5 bases). With 0 bases removed from V and 7 bases from J, the gap between germline ends came to 10 bases. The length of the CDR3 is 13 residues. Germline lookup yields CDR1 SGHRS and CDR2 YFSETQ. The CDR3 loop reads CASSLGAGGEAFF. CDR3 bases: TGCGCCAGCAGCTTGGGGGCCGGGGGTGAAGCTTTCTTT.

V gene TRBV27 combines with J gene TRBJ2-3; 11 nucleotides align to TRBD1. V trimming: 4 bases; J trimming: 0 bases; junction bases outside the gene matches: 3. The CDR3 extends over 16 amino acids. The germline gives CDR1 MNHEY, CDR2 SMNVEV (reference sequence). CDR3 sequence (DNA): TGTGCCAGCAGTTGGGACAGGGGGTTTAGCACAGATACGCAGTATTTT. Translating gives CASSWDRGFSTDTQYF.